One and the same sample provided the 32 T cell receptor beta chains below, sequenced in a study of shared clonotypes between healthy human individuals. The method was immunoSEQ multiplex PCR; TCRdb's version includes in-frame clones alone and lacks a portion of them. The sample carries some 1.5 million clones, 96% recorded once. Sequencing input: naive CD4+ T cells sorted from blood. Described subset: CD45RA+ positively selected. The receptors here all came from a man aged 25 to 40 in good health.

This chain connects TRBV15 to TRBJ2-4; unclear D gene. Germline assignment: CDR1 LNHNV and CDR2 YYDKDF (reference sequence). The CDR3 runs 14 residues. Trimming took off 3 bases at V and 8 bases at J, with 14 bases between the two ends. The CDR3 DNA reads TGTGCCACCAGCAGTATGCTATATCTTGACATTCAGTACTTC. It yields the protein CATSSMLYLDIQYF.

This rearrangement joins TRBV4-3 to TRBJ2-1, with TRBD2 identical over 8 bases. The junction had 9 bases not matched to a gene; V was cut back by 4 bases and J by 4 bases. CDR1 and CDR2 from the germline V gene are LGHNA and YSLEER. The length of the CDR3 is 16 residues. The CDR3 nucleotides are TGCGCCAGCAGCCGGCTACTAGCGGAGAATTACAATGAGCAGTTCTTC. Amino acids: CASSRLLAENYNEQFF.

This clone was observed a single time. This CDR3 is CASSVVVNPGQTNSPLHF. The CDR3 DNA sequence: TGTGCCAGCAGCGTAGTCGTCAATCCGGGACAGACAAATTCACCCCTCCACTTT. The gene calls are TRBV9 and TRBJ1-6, with 7 bases lining up with TRBD1. V lost 0 bases, J lost 7 bases, and 13 bases stayed unmatched. The V gene's germline CDR1 is SGDLS and CDR2 YYNGEE. This CDR3 has 18 amino acids.

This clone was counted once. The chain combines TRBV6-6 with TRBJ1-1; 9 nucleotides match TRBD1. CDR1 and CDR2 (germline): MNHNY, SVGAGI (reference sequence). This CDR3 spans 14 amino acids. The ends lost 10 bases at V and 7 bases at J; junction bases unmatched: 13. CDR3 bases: TGTGCCACCCGCCGGGACAGGGACCGAATTGAAGCTTTCTTT. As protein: CATRRDRDRIEAFF.

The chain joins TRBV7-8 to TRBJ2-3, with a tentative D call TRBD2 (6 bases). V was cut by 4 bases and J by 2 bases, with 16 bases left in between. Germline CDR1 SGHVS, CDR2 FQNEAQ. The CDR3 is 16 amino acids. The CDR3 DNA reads TGTGCCAGCAGCTCCCGACAGCGCGGGGTCACAGATACGCAGTATTTT. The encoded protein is CASSSRQRGVTDTQYF. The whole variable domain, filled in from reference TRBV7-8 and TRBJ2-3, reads GAGVSQSPRYKVAKRGQDVALRCDPISGHVSLFWYQQALGQGPEFLTYFQNEAQLDKSGLPSDRFFAERPEGSVSTLKIQRTQQEDSAVYLCASSSRQRGVTDTQYFGPGTRLTVL.

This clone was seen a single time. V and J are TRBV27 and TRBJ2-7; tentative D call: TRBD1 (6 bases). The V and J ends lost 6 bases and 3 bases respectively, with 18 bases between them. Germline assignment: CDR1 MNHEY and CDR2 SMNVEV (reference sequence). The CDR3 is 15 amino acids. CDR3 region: CASRPTGQDFYEQYF. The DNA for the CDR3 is TGTGCCAGCAGGCCAACGGGACAAGACTTCTACGAGCAGTACTTC.

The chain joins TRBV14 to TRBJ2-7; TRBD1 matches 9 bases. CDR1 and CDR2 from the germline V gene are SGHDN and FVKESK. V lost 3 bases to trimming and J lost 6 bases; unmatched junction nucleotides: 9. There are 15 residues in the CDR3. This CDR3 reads CASSHNTGGRGEQYF. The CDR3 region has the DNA TGTGCCAGCAGCCATAACACAGGGGGCCGGGGCGAGCAGTACTTC.

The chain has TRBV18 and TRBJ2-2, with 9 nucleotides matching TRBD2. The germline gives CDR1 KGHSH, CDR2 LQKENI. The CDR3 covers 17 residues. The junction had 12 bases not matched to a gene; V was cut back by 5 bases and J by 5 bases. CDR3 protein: CASSSPGLAIGTGELFF. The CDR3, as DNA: TGTGCCAGCTCATCTCCGGGACTAGCAATCGGGACCGGGGAGCTGTTTTTT.

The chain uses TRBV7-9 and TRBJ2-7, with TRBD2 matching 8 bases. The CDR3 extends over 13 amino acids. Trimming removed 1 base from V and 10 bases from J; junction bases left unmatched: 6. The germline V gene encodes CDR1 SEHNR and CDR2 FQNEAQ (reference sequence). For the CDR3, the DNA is TGTGCCAGCAGCTTAGTGAGCGGGAGTATCCAGTACTTC. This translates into CASSLVSGSIQYF.

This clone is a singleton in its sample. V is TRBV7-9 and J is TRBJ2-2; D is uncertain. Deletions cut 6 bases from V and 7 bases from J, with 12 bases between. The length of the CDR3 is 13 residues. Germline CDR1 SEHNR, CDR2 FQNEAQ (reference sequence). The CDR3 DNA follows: TGTGCCAGCAGTTCCCATAGTGACGGGGAGCTGTTTTTT. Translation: CASSSHSDGELFF.

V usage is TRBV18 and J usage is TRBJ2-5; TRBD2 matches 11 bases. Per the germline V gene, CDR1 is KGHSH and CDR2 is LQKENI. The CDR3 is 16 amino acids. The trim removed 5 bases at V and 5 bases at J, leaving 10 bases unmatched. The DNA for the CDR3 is TGTGCCAGCTCATCTACTGGGACTAGCGGAAGGGAGACCCAGTACTTC. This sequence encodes CASSSTGTSGRETQYF.

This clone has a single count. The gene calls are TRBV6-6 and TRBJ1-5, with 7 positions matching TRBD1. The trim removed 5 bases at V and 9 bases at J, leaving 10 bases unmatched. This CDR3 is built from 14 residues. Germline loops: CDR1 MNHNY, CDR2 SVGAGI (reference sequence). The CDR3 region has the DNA TGTGCCAGCAGTACGACGGGACAGCTGGGGCCCCAGCATTTT. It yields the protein CASSTTGQLGPQHF.

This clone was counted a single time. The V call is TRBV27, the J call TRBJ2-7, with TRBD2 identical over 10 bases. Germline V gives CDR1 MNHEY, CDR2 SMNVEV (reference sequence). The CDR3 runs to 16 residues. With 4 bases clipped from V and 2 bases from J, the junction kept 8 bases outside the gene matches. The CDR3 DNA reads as TGTGCCAGCAGTTCCCTACGGGGACTAGCGACCTACGAGCAGTACTTC. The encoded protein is CASSSLRGLATYEQYF.

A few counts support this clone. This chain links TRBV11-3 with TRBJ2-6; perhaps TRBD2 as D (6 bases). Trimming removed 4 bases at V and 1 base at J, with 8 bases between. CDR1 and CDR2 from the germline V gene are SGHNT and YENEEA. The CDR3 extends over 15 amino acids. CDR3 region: CASSSAGSGANVLTF. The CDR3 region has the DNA TGTGCCAGCAGCTCCGCGGGGTCTGGGGCCAACGTCCTGACTTTC.

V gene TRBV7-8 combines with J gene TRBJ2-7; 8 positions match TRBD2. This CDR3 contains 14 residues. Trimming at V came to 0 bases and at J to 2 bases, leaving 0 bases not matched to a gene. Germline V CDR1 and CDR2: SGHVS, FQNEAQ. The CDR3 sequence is CASSLARGAYEQYF. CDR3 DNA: TGTGCCAGCAGCTTAGCGCGGGGGGCCTACGAGCAGTACTTC.

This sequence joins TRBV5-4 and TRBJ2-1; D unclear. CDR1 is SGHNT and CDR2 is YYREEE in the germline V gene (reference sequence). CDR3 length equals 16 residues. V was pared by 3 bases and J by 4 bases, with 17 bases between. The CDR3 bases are TGTGCCAGCAGCTATGATATTCCTTCTGGATACAATGAGCAGTTCTTC. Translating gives CASSYDIPSGYNEQFF.

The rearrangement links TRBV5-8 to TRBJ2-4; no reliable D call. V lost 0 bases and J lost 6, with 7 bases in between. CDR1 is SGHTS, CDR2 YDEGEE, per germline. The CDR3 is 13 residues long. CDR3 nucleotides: TGTGCCAGCAGCTTGGGAGGCCGAAACATTCAGTACTTC. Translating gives CASSLGGRNIQYF.

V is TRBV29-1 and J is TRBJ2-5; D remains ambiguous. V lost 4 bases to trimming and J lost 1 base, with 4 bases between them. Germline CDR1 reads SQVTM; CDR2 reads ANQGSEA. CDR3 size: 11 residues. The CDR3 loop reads CSVGLQETQYF. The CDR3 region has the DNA TGCAGCGTTGGACTCCAAGAGACCCAGTACTTC.

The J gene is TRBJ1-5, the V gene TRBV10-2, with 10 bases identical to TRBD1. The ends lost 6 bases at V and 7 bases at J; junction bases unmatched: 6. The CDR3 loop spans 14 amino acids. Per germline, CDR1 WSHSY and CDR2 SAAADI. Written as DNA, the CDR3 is TGCGCCAGCAGACTGACAGGGGGCGAACAGCCCCAGCATTTT. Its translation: CASRLTGGEQPQHF.

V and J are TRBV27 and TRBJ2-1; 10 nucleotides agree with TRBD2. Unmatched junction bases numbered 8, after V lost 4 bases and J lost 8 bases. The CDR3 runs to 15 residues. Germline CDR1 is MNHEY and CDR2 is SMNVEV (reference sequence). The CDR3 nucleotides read TGTGCCAGCAGTTCCAGCGGGAGGGCGGGAGATGAGCAGTTCTTC. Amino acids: CASSSSGRAGDEQFF.

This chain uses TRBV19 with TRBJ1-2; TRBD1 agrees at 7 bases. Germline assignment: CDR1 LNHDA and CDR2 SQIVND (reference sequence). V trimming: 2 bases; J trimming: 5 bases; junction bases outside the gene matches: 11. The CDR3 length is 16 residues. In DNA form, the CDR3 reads TGTGCCAGTAGTATAATGTCGGGGGACAGCCCATATGGCTACACCTTC. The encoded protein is CASSIMSGDSPYGYTF.

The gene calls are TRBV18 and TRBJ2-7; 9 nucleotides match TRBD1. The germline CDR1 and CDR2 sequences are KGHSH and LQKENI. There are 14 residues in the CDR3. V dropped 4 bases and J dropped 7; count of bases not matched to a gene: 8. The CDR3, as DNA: TGTGCCAGCTCACAACCGGGACAGGGTTTTGAGCAGTACTTC. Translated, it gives CASSQPGQGFEQYF.

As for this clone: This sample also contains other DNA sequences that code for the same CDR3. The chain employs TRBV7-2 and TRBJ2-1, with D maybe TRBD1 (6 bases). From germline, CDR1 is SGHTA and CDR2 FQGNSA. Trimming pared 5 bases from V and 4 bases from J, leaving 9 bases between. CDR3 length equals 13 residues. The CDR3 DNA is TGTGCCAGCAGCCTACAGGGTTACAATGAGCAGTTCTTC. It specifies CASSLQGYNEQFF.

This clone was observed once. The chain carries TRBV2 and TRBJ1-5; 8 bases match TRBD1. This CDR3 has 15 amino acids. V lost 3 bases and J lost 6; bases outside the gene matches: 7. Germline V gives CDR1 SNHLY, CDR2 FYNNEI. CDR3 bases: TGTGCCAGCAGTGAGATGGTACAGGGGGGTCAGCCCCAGCATTTT. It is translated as CASSEMVQGGQPQHF. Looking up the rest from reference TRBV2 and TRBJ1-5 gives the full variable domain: EPEVTQTPSHQVTQMGQEVILRCVPISNHLYFYWYRQILGQKVEFLVSFYNNEISEKSEIFDDQFSVERPDGSNFTLKIRSTKLEDSAMYFCASSEMVQGGQPQHFGDGTRLSIL.

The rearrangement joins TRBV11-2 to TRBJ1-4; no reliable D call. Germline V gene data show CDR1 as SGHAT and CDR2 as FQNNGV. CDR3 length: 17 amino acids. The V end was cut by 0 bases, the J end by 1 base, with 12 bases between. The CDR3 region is CASSLDLRVETNEKLFF. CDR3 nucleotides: TGTGCCAGCAGCTTAGATCTCCGGGTAGAAACTAATGAAAAACTGTTTTTT.

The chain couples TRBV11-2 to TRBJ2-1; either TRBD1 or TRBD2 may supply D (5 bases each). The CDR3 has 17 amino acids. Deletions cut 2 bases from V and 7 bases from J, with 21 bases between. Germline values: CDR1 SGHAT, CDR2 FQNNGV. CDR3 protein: CASSLRDRDPVPNEQFF. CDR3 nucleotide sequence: TGTGCCAGCAGCTTACGGGACCGGGACCCTGTCCCGAATGAGCAGTTCTTC. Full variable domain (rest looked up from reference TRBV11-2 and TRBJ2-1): EAGVAQSPRYKIIEKRQSVAFWCNPISGHATLYWYQQILGQGPKLLIQFQNNGVVDDSQLPKDRFSAERLKGVDSTLKIQPAKLEDSAVYLCASSLRDRDPVPNEQFFGPGTRLTVL.

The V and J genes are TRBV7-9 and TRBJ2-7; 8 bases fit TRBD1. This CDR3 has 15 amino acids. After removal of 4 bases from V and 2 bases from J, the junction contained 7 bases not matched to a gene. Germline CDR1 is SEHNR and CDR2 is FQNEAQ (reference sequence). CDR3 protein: CASSSAGTGTYEQYF. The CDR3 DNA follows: TGTGCCAGCAGCTCTGCCGGGACAGGCACCTACGAGCAGTACTTC.

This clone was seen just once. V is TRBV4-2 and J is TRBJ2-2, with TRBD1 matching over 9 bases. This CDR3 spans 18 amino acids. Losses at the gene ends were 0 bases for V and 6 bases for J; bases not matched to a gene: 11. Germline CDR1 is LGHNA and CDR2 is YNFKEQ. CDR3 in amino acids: CASSQDRAGTGLSGELFF. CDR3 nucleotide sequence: TGTGCCAGCAGCCAAGATCGGGCCGGGACAGGGCTTTCCGGGGAGCTGTTTTTT.

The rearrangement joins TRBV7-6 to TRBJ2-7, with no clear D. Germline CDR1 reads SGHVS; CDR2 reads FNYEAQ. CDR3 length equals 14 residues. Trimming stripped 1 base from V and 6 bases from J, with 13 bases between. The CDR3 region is CASSLDPTASEQYF. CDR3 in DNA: TGTGCCAGCAGCTTAGACCCGACGGCCTCCGAGCAGTACTTC.

The CDR3 nucleotides are TGTGCCAGCGATAGGACTAGCGGAACCTACGAGCAGTACTTC. This translates into CASDRTSGTYEQYF. This chain links TRBV7-9 with TRBJ2-7, with TRBD2 matching over 10 bases. The germline gives CDR1 SEHNR, CDR2 FQNEAQ (reference sequence). J was trimmed by 2 bases and V by 8 bases; bases with no gene match: 6. This CDR3 spans 14 amino acids.

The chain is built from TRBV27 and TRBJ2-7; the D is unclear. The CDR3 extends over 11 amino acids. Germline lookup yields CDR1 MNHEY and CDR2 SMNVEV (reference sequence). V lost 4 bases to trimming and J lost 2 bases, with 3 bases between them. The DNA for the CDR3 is TGTGCCAGCAGTTCCGCCTACGAGCAGTACTTC. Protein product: CASSSAYEQYF.

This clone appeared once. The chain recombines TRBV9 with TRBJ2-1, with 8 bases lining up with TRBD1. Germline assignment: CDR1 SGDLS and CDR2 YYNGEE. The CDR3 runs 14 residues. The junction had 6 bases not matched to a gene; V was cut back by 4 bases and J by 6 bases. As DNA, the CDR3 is TGTGCCAGCAGCCCAAGGACAGGGACCAATGAGCAGTTCTTC. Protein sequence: CASSPRTGTNEQFF.